Below, one TCR beta chain is given with its context. The antigen is unknown. 60 Vbeta and 13 Jbeta primers were used in PCR. Repertoires were generated with immunoSEQ multiplex PCR, while TCRdb's copy carries only in-frame clones and drops some. Of 45,000 to 65,000 clones listed, around four fifths are singletons. The sample comes from a study of cytomegalovirus exposure and HLA in healthy donors. Findings and caveats of the study: Common viral pathogens seemed, in a later analysis, to connect with several of the most significant clusters.

V shed 6 bases and J shed 1 base, with 3 bases lying between them. CDR1 and CDR2 from the germline V gene are DFQATT and SNEGSKA (reference sequence). The CDR3 spans 10 residues. This clonotype originated in a man aged 25-45 years in good health and CMV-seronegative. The sequenced sample was PBMCs. The chain links TRBV20-1 to TRBJ2-5; D remains ambiguous. CDR3: CSALQETQYF. CDR3 coding DNA: TGCAGTGCCCTCCAAGAGACCCAGTACTTC.